The source of this T cell receptor (beta chain) is a study of T cells in Graves' hyperthyroidism and ophthalmopathy. Looking at the study overall: It was at initial diagnosis, before any treatment, that peripheral blood was collected.

In its sample, this clonotype was seen many times. The target antigen is unknown. Points from the study as a whole: Within blood appeared most thyroid clonotypes that had expanded above 0.001. For ophthalmopathy, model prediction preceded onset by a median about 6.4 months.

This CDR3 contains 14 residues. With V trimmed by 7 bases and J by 9 bases, 15 bases remained unmatched. Germline V gene lookup returns CDR1 MDHEN and CDR2 SYDVKM. Amplification targeted TCR beta CDR3 regions from RNA transcripts. An initial round of RT-PCR targeting the TCR CDR3 relied on the HTBI primer set. Using its own MiXCR run on the multiplex PCR reads, TCRdb lists one record per CDR3 protein. The table shows 250,000 to 300,000 distinct CDR3 sequences, with 13% to 15% occurring only once. Hyperthyroidism patients were newly diagnosed, had disease duration under 2 months, and were aged 18 to 65 years.

Sequenced material: blood. This receptor was identified in a woman aged 50 to 60 with Graves' hyperthyroidism that later progressed to Graves' ophthalmopathy. The chain employs TRBV28 and TRBJ2-7; 7 bases fit TRBD1. The CDR3 region is CASNHRQGSRTQYF. The CDR3 coding sequence is TGTGCCAGCAACCACCGACAGGGCTCAAGGACGCAGTACTTC.